The 5 T cell receptor beta chains below were found in one sample sequenced in a study of T cell responses to AZD1222 COVID-19 vaccine. Clones were read by immunoSEQ multiplex PCR, and TCRdb kept only the in-frame ones, dropping some. The sample carries about 120,000 clones, over 75% recorded once. Material: peripheral blood, obtained 28 days after the second dose of the MenACWY control vaccine. These receptors originate from an adult who received the MenACWY meningococcal vaccine as a control.

The chain carries TRBV5-4 and TRBJ2-3, with 13 bases that match TRBD2. The junction had 10 bases not matched to a gene; V was cut back by 0 bases and J by 0 bases. The length of the CDR3 is 20 residues. From germline, CDR1 is SGHNT and CDR2 YYREEE (reference sequence). As DNA, the CDR3 is TGTGCCAGCAGCTTGGGTGGACTAGCGGGAGTTTGGGCTAGCACAGATACGCAGTATTTT. Translated: CASSLGGLAGVWASTDTQYF.

Written as DNA, the CDR3 is TGTGCCAGTAGTATAGGGGACAGGGGAGGCAATCAGCCCCAGCATTTT. As protein: CASSIGDRGGNQPQHF. This chain links TRBV19 with TRBJ1-5; TRBD1 matches at 10 bases. Germline V gene lookup returns CDR1 LNHDA and CDR2 SQIVND (reference sequence). This CDR3 contains 16 residues. V lost 1 base, J lost 2 bases, and 2 bases stayed unmatched.

The chain carries TRBV11-2 and TRBJ2-1, with D possibly being TRBD2 (7 bases). Trimming took 0 bases from V and 10 from J, leaving 16 bases between them. Looked up from germline, CDR1 is SGHAT and CDR2 is FQNNGV. The CDR3 length is 15 residues. The CDR3 spells CASSLDVGGRHEQFF. The CDR3 DNA is TGTGCCAGCAGCTTAGATGTCGGGGGGCGCCACGAGCAGTTCTTC.

This rearrangement joins TRBV7-9 to TRBJ1-3; D uncertain. The CDR3 sequence is 15 residues long. With 3 bases removed from V and 1 base from J, the gap between germline ends came to 10 bases. Germline CDR1 reads SEHNR; CDR2 reads FQNEAQ (reference sequence). CDR3 sequence (DNA): TGTGCCAGCAGCTTTTCAGAAGCTTCTGGAAACACCATATATTTT. It translates to CASSFSEASGNTIYF. Complete variable domain (other parts from reference TRBV7-9 and TRBJ1-3): DTGVSQNPRHKITKRGQNVTFRCDPISEHNRLYWYRQTLGQGPEFLTYFQNEAQLEKSRLLSDRFSAERPKGSFSTLEIQRTEQGDSAMYLCASSFSEASGNTIYFGEGSWLTVV.

The V call is TRBV6-1, the J call TRBJ2-3, with 10 bases fitting TRBD2. The CDR3 sequence is 15 residues long. After removal of 2 bases from V and 6 bases from J, the junction contained 5 bases not matched to a gene. Looked up from germline, CDR1 is MNHNS and CDR2 is SASEGT. CDR3 in DNA: TGTGCCAGCAGTGAAATAGCGGGGGGACCCGATACGCAGTATTTT. It encodes CASSEIAGGPDTQYF.